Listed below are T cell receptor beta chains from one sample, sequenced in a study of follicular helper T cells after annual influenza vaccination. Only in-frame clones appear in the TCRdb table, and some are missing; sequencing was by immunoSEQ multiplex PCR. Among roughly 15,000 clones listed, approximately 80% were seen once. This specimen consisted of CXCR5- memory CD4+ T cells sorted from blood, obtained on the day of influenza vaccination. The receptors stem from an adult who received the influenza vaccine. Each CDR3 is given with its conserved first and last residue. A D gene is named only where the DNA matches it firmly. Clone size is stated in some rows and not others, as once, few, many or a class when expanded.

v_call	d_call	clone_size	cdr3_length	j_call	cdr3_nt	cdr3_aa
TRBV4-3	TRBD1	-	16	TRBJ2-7	TGCGCCAGCAGCCAAGATTCGACGGACAGGGTCTACGAGCAGTACTTC	CASSQDSTDRVYEQYF
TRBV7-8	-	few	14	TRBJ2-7	TGTGCCAGCAGCTCACAGGGAGGCCTCTACGAGCAGTACTTC	CASSSQGGLYEQYF
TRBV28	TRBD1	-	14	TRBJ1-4	TGTGCCAGCAGTTTGGCAGGGGGGTTTGAAAAACTGTTTTTT	CASSLAGGFEKLFF
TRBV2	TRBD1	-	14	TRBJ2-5	TGTGCCAGCAGGTACAGGGGTTTACAAGAGACCCAGTACTTC	CASRYRGLQETQYF
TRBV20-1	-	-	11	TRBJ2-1	TGCAGGGTGGCACAGGACAATGAGCAGTTCTTC	CRVAQDNEQFF
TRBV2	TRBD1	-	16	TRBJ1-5	TGTGCCAGCAGTGAGGTAGCCGGGACAGCTAATCAGCCCCAGCATTTT	CASSEVAGTANQPQHF
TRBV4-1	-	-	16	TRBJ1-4	TGCGCCAGCAGCCATGTCGCGACAGCAACTAATGAAAAACTGTTTTTT	CASSHVATATNEKLFF
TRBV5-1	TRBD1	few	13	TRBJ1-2	TGCGCCAGCAGTCGAGACAGGGGCTATGGCTACACCTTC	CASSRDRGYGYTF
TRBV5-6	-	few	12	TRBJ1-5	TGTGCCAGCAGCTCCCCATATCAGCCCCAGCATTTT	CASSSPYQPQHF
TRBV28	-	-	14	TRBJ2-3	TGTGCCAGCCGGACCCCGAGGGGCACAGATACGCAGTATTTT	CASRTPRGTDTQYF
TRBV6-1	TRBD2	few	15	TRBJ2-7	TGTGCCAGCAGGTGGTTAGCGGGGGACTCCTACGAGCAGTACTTC	CASRWLAGDSYEQYF
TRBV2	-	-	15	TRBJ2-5	TGTGCCAGCCGCTTGGTGTACGGTCGGTTAGAGACCCAGTACTTC	CASRLVYGRLETQYF
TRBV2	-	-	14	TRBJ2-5	TGTGCCAGCAGTGGAGGGCCCCTGGGGGAGACCCAGTACTTC	CASSGGPLGETQYF
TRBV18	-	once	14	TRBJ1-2	TGTGCCAGCGTTCAGGGGCAGGGGAACTATGGCTACACCTTC	CASVQGQGNYGYTF
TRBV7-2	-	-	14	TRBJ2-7	TGTGCCAGCAGCGTCGGACAGAACCTCTACGAGCAGTACTTC	CASSVGQNLYEQYF
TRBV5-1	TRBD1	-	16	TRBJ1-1	TGCGCCAGCAGCTTGGAGCCGCAGGGGGCTGGAACTGAAGCTTTCTTT	CASSLEPQGAGTEAFF
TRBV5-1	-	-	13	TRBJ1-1	TGCGCCAGCAGCAATGAATGGGAAGAGGAGGCTTTCTTT	CASSNEWEEEAFF
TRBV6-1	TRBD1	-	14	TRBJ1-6	TGTGCCAGCAGGGAGACAGGGTTTAATTCACCCCTCCACTTT	CASRETGFNSPLHF
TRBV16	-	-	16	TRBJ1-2	TGTGCCAGCAGCCAAGGGACCCATGCGGGCAGTTATGGCTACACCTTC	CASSQGTHAGSYGYTF
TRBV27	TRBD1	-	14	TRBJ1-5	TGTGCCAGCAGTCGGACAGGGGACAATCAGCCCCAGCATTTT	CASSRTGDNQPQHF
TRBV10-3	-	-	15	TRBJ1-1	TGTGCCATCAGTGGGTTAACAGGGAGGAACACTGAAGCTTTCTTT	CAISGLTGRNTEAFF
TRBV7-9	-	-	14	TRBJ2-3	TGTGCCAGCAGCCGGCGTGATTCGACGGATACGCAGTATTTT	CASSRRDSTDTQYF
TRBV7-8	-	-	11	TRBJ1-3	TGTGCCAGCAGCTTGACCAACACCATATATTTT	CASSLTNTIYF
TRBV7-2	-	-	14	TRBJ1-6	TGTGCCAGCAGCTTAGTCGGAATTTACTCCCCCCTCCACTTT	CASSLVGIYSPLHF
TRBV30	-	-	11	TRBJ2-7	TGTGCCTGGAGTGTCCTCTACGAGCAGTACTTC	CAWSVLYEQYF